This entry describes one T cell receptor beta chain. Its antigen remains unknown. Germline V CDR1 and CDR2: MNHEY, SVGAGI. The germline V and J ends were trimmed by 0 bases and 1 base, with 12 bases remaining between them. The CDR3 has 16 residues. This sample is part of a study of beta chain features in type 1 diabetes. Whole-study results and caveats: Possibly, sequencing cDNA over-represented cells that had high TCR expression levels. Any PCR bias toward short templates would affect both groups alike.

Of the isolated RNA, all was reverse transcribed, and so the sequenced material was expressed TCRB transcripts. The average output of naive, central memory and regulatory T cell samples was about 3.57 million reads. Libraries were prepared by immunoSEQ multiplex PCR; TCRdb keeps only in-frame clonotypes and omits some of them. The sample lists 200,000 to 250,000 clones, around 26% seen once, with 4% in the top ten. Populations obtained by sorting all exceeded 95% purity. The specimen sequenced was central memory CD4+ T cells from blood. The clonotype originates from a young man in good health. The gene calls are TRBV6-5 and TRBJ2-5; D ambiguous. The CDR3 region is CASSYSARSRQETQYF. The CDR3, as DNA: TGTGCCAGCAGTTACTCCGCCCGCTCCCGCCAAGAGACCCAGTACTTC.